The subject of this entry is one TCR beta chain. This entry comes from a study of blood T cell repertoires in COVID-19. Study at large: PBMCs, B-cell-depleted T cells, or T cells were the source of the cDNA or gDNA that made up the material.

Germline V gene data show CDR1 as MGHRA and CDR2 as YSYEKL. V was cut by 3 bases and J by 7 bases, with 13 bases left in between. The CDR3 totals 14 residues. The table came from immunoSEQ multiplex PCR; TCRdb's copy has only in-frame clones and leaves some out. The sample carries 210,000 or so clones, about 85% recorded once. Sequencing was performed on PBMCs or T cells enriched from blood (not recorded which). This sequence was found in a young man who had recovered from COVID-19. This chain joins TRBV4-1 and TRBJ2-1; D might be TRBD1 (6 bases). The CDR3 DNA reads TGCGCCAGCAGCCATGCCACAGGGTCGAATGAGCAGTTCTTC. It translates to CASSHATGSNEQFF.